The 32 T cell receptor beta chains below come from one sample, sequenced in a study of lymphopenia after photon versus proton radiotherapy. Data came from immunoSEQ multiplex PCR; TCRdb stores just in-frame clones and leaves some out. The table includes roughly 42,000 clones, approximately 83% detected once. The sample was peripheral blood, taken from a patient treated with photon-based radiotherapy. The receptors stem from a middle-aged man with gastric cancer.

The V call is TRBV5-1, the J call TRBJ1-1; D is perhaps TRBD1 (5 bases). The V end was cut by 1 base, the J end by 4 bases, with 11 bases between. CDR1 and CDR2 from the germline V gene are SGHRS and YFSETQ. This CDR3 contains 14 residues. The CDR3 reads CASSLSGEATEAFF. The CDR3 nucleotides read TGCGCCAGCAGCTTGTCGGGGGAGGCCACTGAAGCTTTCTTT.

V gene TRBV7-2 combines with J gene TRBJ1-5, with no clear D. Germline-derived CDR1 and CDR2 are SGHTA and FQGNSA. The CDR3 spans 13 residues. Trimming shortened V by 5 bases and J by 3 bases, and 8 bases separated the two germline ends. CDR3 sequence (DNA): TGTGCCAGCAGCCCCAGTACCAATCAGCCCCAGCATTTT. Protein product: CASSPSTNQPQHF.

For the CDR3, the DNA is TGTGCCAGCAGGCCAACAACCACAGGTCACCACGAGCAGTACTTC. This codes for CASRPTTTGHHEQYF. The V gene is TRBV6-5, the J gene TRBJ2-7; a possible D gene is TRBD1 (5 bases). This CDR3 region has 15 residues. Germline V gene lookup returns CDR1 MNHEY and CDR2 SVGAGI. Trimming removed 6 bases from V and 5 bases from J, with 20 bases in between.

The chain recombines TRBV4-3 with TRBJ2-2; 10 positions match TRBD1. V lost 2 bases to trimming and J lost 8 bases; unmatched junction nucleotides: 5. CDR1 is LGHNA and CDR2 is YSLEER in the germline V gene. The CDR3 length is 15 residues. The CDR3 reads CASSQPDRGLGELFF. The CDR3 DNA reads TGCGCCAGCAGCCAACCAGACAGGGGGCTGGGGGAGCTGTTTTTT.

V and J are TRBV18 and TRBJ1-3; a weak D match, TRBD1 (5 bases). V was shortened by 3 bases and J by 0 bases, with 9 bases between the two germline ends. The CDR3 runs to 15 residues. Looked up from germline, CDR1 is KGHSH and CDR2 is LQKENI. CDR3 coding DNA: TGTGCCAGCTCACCGGGGCAGTCCTCTGGAAACACCATATATTTT. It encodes CASSPGQSSGNTIYF.

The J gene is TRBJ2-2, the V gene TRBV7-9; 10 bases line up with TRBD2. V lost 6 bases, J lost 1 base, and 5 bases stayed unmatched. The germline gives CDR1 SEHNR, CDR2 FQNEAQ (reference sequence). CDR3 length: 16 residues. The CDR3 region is CASRPTSGVNTGELFF. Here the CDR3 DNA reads TGTGCCAGCAGACCTACTAGCGGGGTGAACACCGGGGAGCTGTTTTTT. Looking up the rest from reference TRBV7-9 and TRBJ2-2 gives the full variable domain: DTGVSQNPRHKITKRGQNVTFRCDPISEHNRLYWYRQTLGQGPEFLTYFQNEAQLEKSRLLSDRFSAERPKGSFSTLEIQRTEQGDSAMYLCASRPTSGVNTGELFFGEGSRLTVL.

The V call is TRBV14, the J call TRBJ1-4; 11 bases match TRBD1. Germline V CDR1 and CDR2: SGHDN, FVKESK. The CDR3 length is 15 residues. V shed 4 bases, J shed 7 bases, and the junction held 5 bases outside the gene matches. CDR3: CASSPRTGGGEKLFF. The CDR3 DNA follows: TGTGCCAGCAGCCCTAGGACAGGGGGCGGTGAAAAACTGTTTTTT.

CDR3: CASSLGFSRNTEAFF. CDR3 nucleotides: TGTGCCAGCAGCTTAGGGTTTTCTCGGAACACTGAAGCTTTCTTT. V is TRBV7-9 and J is TRBJ1-1; no reliable D call. The CDR3 spans 15 residues. V was trimmed by 1 base and J by 1 base, leaving 10 bases between them. Per germline, CDR1 SEHNR and CDR2 FQNEAQ (reference sequence).

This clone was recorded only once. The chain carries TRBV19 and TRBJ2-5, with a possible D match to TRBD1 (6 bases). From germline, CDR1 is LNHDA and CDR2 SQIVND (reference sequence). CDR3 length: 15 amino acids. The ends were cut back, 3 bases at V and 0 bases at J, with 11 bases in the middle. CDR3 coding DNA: TGTGCCAGTAGTATCTCCACAGGGAACCAAGAGACCCAGTACTTC. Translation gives CASSISTGNQETQYF.

CDR3 region: CASTPVQIQSSYNSPLHF. CDR3 in DNA: TGTGCCAGCACCCCGGTCCAGATCCAGAGCTCCTATAATTCACCCCTCCACTTT. The chain employs TRBV27 and TRBJ1-6; D gene ambiguous. The ends were cut back, 7 bases at V and 0 bases at J, with 19 bases in the middle. The CDR3 is 18 amino acids. CDR1 MNHEY and CDR2 SMNVEV come from the germline V gene (reference sequence).

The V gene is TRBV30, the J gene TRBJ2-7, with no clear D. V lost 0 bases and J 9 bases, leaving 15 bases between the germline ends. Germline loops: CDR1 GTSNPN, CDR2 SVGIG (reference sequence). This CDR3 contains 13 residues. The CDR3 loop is CAWSVMGGLGQYF. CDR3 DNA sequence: TGTGCCTGGAGTGTAATGGGCGGTCTTGGGCAGTACTTC.

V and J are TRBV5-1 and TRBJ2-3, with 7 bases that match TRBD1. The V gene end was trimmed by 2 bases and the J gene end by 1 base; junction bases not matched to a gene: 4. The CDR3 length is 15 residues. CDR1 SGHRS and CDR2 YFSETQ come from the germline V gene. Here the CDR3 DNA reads TGCGCCAGCAGCTTTAGAGGGACAGGCACAGATACGCAGTATTTT. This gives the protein CASSFRGTGTDTQYF. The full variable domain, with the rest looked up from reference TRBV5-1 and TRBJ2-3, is KAGVTQTPRYLIKTRGQQVTLSCSPISGHRSVSWYQQTPGQGLQFLFEYFSETQRNKGNFPGRFSGRQFSNSRSEMNVSTLELGDSALYLCASSFRGTGTDTQYFGPGTRLTVL.

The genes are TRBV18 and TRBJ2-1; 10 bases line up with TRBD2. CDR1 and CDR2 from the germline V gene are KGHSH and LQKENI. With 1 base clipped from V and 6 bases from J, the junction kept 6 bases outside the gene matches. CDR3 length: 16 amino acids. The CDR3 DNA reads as TGTGCCAGCTCACCACGGCGGGTAGCGGGGGGCAATGAGCAGTTCTTC. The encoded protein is CASSPRRVAGGNEQFF.

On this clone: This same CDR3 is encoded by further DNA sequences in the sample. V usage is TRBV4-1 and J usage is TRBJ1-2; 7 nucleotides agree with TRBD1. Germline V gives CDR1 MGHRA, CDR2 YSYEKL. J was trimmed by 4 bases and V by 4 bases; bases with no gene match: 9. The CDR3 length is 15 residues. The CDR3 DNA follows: TGCGCCAGCAGCCCCAGACAGGGTGCAAGCTATGGCTACACCTTC. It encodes CASSPRQGASYGYTF.

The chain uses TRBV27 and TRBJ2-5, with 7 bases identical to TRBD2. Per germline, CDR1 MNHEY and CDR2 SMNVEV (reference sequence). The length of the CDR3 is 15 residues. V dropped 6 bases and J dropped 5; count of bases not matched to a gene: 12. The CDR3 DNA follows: TGTGCCAGCAGACCGAGCGGGGCCCCACGGGAGACCCAGTACTTC. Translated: CASRPSGAPRETQYF.

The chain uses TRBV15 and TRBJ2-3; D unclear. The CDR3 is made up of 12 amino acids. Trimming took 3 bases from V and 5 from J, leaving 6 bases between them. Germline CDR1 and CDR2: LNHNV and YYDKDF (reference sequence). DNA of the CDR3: TGTGCCACCAGCAGTAGAGGAGATACGCAGTATTTT. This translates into CATSSRGDTQYF.

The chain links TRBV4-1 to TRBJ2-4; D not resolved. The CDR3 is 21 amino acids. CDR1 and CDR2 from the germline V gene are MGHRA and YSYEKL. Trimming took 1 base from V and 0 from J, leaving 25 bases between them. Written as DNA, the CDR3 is TGCGCCAGCAGCCAAGGAGCAGTCCCCGGGCGATTGATACTAGCCAAAAACATTCAGTACTTC. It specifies CASSQGAVPGRLILAKNIQYF.

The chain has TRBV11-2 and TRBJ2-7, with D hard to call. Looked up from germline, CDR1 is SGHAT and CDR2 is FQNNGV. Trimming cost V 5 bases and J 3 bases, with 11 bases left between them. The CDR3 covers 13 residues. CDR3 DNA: TGTGCCAGCAGCCCCTTAGGCAGCTACGAGCAGTACTTC. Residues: CASSPLGSYEQYF.

For the CDR3, the DNA is TGTGCCAGCAGTCCCCGGGACTTTCAGTACTTC. This codes for CASSPRDFQYF. The chain joins TRBV2 to TRBJ2-4; TRBD2 might be the D (6 bases). The germline gives CDR1 SNHLY, CDR2 FYNNEI. The CDR3 length is 11 residues. Trimming removed 5 bases from V and 11 bases from J, with 10 bases in between.

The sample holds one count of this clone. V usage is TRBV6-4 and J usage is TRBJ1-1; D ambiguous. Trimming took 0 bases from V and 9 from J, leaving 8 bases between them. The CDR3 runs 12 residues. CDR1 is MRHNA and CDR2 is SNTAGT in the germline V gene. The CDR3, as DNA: TGTGCCAGCAGTGACTCTCAAGGAAAAGCTTTCTTT. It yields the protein CASSDSQGKAFF.

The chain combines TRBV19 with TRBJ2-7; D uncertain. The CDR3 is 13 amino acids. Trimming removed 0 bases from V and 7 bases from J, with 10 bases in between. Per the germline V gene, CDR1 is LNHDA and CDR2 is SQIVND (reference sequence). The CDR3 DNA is TGTGCCAGTAGTATAGATCGAGGCGCGGAGCAGTACTTC. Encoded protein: CASSIDRGAEQYF.

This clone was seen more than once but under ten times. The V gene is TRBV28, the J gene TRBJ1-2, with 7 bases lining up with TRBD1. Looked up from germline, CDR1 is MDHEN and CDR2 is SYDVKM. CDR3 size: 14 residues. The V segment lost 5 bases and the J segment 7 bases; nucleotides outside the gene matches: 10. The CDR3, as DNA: TGTGCCAGCAGTGGAGACAGGGTTGGGAGTGGCTACACCTTC. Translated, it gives CASSGDRVGSGYTF.

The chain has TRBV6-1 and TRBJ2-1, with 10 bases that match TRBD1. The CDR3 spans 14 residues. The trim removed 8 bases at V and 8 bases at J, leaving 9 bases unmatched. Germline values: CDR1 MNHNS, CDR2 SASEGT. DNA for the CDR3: TGTGCCAGCTATGACAGGGGGCTAGGGGATGAGCAGTTCTTC. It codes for CASYDRGLGDEQFF.

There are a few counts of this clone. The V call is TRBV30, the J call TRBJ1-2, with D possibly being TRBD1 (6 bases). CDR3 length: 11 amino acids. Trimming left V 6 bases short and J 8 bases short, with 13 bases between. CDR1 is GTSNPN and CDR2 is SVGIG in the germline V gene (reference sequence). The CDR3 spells CACTQGGGYTF. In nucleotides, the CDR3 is TGTGCCTGTACACAGGGAGGCGGCTACACCTTC.

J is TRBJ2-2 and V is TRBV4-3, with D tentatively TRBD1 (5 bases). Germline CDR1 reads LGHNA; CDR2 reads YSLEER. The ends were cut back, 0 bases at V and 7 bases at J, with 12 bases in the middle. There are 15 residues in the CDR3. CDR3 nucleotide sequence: TGCGCCAGCAGCCAAGAATACCAGGGTAGCGGGGAGCTGTTTTTT. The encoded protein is CASSQEYQGSGELFF.

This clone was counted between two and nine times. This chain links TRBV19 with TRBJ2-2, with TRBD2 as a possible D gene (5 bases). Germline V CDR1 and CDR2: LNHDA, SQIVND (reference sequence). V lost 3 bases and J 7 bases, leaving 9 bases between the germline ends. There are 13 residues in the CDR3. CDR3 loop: CASSILGSGELFF. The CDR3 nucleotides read TGTGCCAGTAGTATTCTGGGGAGCGGGGAGCTGTTTTTT.

CDR3 DNA sequence: TGTGCCAGCAGGAAACCCGGGACTAGCAAACAAGAGACCCAGTACTTC. Its protein product is CASRKPGTSKQETQYF. The chain joins TRBV11-2 to TRBJ2-5; 9 nucleotides align to TRBD2. V gave up 6 bases and J gave up 2 bases; unmatched junction bases: 10. The CDR3 length is 16 residues. CDR1 and CDR2 from the germline V gene are SGHAT and FQNNGV. The whole variable domain, remainder taken from reference TRBV11-2 and TRBJ2-5, is EAGVAQSPRYKIIEKRQSVAFWCNPISGHATLYWYQQILGQGPKLLIQFQNNGVVDDSQLPKDRFSAERLKGVDSTLKIQPAKLEDSAVYLCASRKPGTSKQETQYFGPGTRLLVL.

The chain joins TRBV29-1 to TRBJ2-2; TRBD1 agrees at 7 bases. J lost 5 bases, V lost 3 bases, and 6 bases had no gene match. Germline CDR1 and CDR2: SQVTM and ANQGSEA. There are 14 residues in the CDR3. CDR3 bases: TGCAGCGTTGAGTTCAACAGGGGAACCGGGGAGCTGTTTTTT. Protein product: CSVEFNRGTGELFF.

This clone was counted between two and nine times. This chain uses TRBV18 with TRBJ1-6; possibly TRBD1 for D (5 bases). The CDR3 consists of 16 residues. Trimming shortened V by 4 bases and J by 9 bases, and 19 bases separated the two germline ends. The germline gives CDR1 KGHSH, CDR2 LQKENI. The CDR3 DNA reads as TGTGCCAGCTCACGTATCGGGACGGCGACGGGTTCACCCCTCCACTTT. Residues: CASSRIGTATGSPLHF.

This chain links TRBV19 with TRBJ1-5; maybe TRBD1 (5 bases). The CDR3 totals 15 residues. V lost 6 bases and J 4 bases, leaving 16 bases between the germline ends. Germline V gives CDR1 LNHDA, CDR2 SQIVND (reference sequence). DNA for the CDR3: TGTGCCAGTAGGCGGGACCCCTTTCCTAATCAGCCCCAGCATTTT. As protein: CASRRDPFPNQPQHF.

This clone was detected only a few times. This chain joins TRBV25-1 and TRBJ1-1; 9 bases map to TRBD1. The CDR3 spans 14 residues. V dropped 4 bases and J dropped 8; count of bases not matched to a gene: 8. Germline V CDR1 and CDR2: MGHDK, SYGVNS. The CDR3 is CASSVDRGSREAFF. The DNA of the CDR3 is TGTGCCAGCAGTGTGGACAGGGGCTCGAGGGAAGCTTTCTTT.

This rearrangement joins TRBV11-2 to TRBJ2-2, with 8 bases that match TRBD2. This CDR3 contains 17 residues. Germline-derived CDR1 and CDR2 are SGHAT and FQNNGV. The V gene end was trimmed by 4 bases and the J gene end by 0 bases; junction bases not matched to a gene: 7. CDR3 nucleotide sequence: TGTGCCAGCAGCTCCCCGCGGGGGGCGGCGAACACCGGGGAGCTGTTTTTT. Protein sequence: CASSSPRGAANTGELFF. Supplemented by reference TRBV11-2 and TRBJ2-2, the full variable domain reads EAGVAQSPRYKIIEKRQSVAFWCNPISGHATLYWYQQILGQGPKLLIQFQNNGVVDDSQLPKDRFSAERLKGVDSTLKIQPAKLEDSAVYLCASSSPRGAANTGELFFGEGSRLTVL.